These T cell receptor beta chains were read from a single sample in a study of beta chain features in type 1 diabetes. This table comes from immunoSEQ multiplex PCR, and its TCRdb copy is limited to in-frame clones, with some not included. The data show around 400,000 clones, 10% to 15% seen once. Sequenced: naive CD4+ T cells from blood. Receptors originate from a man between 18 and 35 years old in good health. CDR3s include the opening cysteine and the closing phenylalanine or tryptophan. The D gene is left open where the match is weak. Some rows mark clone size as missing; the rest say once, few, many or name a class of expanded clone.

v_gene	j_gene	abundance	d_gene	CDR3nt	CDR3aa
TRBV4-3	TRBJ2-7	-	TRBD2	TGCGCCAGCAGCCAAGTATTACGGGAGGGAGGAAACGAGCAGTACTTC	CASSQVLREGGNEQYF
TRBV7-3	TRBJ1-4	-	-	TGTGCCAGCAGCTTAACGGGCAGTTGGAATGAAAAACTGTTTTTT	CASSLTGSWNEKLFF
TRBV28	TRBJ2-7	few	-	TGTGCCAGCAGCGTCGCGTACGAGCAGTACTTC	CASSVAYEQYF
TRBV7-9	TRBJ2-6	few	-	TGTGCCAGCAGCGGGACATTCGGAATCTCTGGGGCCAACGTCCTGACTTTC	CASSGTFGISGANVLTF
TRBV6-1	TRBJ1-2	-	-	TGTGCCAGCAGTTGGACAACCGGTGGCTACACCTTC	CASSWTTGGYTF
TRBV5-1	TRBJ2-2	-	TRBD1	TGCGCCAGCAGCTTGGGACAGGGGAAGGCCGGGGAGCTGTTTTTT	CASSLGQGKAGELFF
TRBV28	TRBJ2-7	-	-	TGTGCCAGCAGGTCCAGTCTTTTGCACGAGCAGTACTTC	CASRSSLLHEQYF
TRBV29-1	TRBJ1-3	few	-	TGCAGCGTTGTCGTTCGGGGGAAGGGTGGAAACACCATATATTTT	CSVVVRGKGGNTIYF
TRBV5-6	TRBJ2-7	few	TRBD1	TGTGCCAGCAGCCACGGACAGGGGCTCTTCTACGAGCAGTACTTC	CASSHGQGLFYEQYF
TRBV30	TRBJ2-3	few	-	TGTGCCTGTAAAAGCGGAATTACGCAGTATTTT	CACKSGITQYF
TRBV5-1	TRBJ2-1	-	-	TGCGCCAGCAGCTTGCCGGACATTGCAGATGAGCAGTTCTTC	CASSLPDIADEQFF
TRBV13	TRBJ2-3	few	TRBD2	TGTGCCAGCAGCTTATGGGAGGGAGCCTCCTCAGATACGCAGTATTTT	CASSLWEGASSDTQYF
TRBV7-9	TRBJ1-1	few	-	TGTGCCAGCAGCTCCCAGCGGAACACTGAAGCTTTCTTT	CASSSQRNTEAFF
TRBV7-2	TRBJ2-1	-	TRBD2	TGTGCCAGCAGCCCCGGGCGGGGACTAGCGGGAGCGGATGAGCAGTTCTTC	CASSPGRGLAGADEQFF
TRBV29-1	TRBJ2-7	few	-	TGCAGCGTCCAACTTGGGCAGGCGCAGTACTTC	CSVQLGQAQYF
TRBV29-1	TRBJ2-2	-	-	TGCAGCGTTGAAGGGTGGTCAGGGGCGGTGGGCACCGGGGAGCTGTTTTTT	CSVEGWSGAVGTGELFF
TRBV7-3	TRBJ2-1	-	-	TGTGCCAGCAGCCAAACTAGCTCCAATGAGCAGTTCTTC	CASSQTSSNEQFF
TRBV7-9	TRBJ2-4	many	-	TGTGCCAGCAGCCCACGACAAGACATTCAGTACTTC	CASSPRQDIQYF
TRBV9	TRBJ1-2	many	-	TGTGCCAGCAGCGTTGACGGAGACTATGGCTACACCTTC	CASSVDGDYGYTF
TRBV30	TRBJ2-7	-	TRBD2	TGTGCCTGGAGGAGCGGGGGGGCAGTCGAGCAGTACTTC	CAWRSGGAVEQYF
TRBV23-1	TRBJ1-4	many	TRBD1	TGCGCCAGCAGTTCTCGGACAGGGTTGGGCGAAAAACTGTTTTTT	CASSSRTGLGEKLFF
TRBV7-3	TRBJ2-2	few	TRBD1	TGTGCCAGCAGTACAGGGACAGGCGGCACCGGGGAGCTGTTTTTT	CASSTGTGGTGELFF
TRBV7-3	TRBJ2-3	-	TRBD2	TGTGCCAGCAGCTTAACGAGGCTAGCGGGAGGGTCTAGCACAGATACGCAGTATTTT	CASSLTRLAGGSSTDTQYF
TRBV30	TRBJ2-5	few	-	TGTGCCTGGAGTGTGACTACGAGAGGTGTGGTGACCCAGTACTTC	CAWSVTTRGVVTQYF
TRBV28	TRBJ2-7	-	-	TGTGCCAGCAGTAGGGGCAGTTACGAGATGTACTTC	CASSRGSYEMYF
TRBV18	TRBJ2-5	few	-	TGTGCCAGCTCACCCAGCCGGGGGGCCGAGGAGACCCAGTACTTC	CASSPSRGAEETQYF
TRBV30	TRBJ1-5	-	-	TGTGCCTGGAGCCCCGGTCCCAATCAGCCCCAGCATTTT	CAWSPGPNQPQHF
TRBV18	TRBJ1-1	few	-	TGTGCCAGCTCACCAAGGGGGAAGGGGACTGAAGCTTTCTTT	CASSPRGKGTEAFF
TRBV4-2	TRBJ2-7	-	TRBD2	TGTGCCAGCAGCCTATCGACTAGCGGAACCTACGAGCAGTACTTC	CASSLSTSGTYEQYF
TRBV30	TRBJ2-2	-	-	TGTGCCTGTACAAGGACATCCACCGGGGAGCTGTTTTTT	CACTRTSTGELFF
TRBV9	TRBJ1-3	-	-	TGTGCCAGCAGCGTAGATCCAATTGGAAACACCATATATTTT	CASSVDPIGNTIYF
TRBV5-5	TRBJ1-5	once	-	TGTGCCAGCAGCTTGGACCCAGGCAATCAGCCCCAGCATTTT	CASSLDPGNQPQHF
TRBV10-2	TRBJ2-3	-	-	TGCGCCAGCAGTGTTAGAGATACGCAGTATTTT	CASSVRDTQYF
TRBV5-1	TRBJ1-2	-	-	TGCGCCAGCAGCTTAGGACTTGACTATGGCTACACCTTC	CASSLGLDYGYTF
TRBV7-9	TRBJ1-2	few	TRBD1	TGTGCCAGCAGCTTGATGGGGACAGGATGGGGCTACACCTTC	CASSLMGTGWGYTF
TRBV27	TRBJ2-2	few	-	TGTGCCAGCAGTTTACGGTCGGGGGTCGGGGAGCTGTTTTTT	CASSLRSGVGELFF
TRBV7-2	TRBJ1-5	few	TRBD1	TGTGCCAGCAGCCCAGGACAGGGGGTGGATCAGCCCCAGCATTTT	CASSPGQGVDQPQHF
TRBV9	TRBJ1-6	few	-	TGTGCCAGCAGCGCCTCAGACAGGAGATCCTTACCCCTCCACTTT	CASSASDRRSLPLHF
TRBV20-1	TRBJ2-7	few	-	TGCAGTGCTAGGGAGGGGACTCGGCAGTACTTC	CSAREGTRQYF
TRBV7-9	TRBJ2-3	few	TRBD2	TGTGCCAGCAGCTCCTGGCTGCGGGGGGTCCCCCCAGATACGCAGTATTTT	CASSSWLRGVPPDTQYF
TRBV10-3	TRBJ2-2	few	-	TGTGCCATCAGTTCCGGGACTCAAAACACCGGGGAGCTGTTTTTT	CAISSGTQNTGELFF
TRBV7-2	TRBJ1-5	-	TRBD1	TGTGCCAGCAGCTCCGGGACAGGGGGGAATCAGCCCCAGCATTTT	CASSSGTGGNQPQHF
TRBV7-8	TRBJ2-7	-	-	TGTGCCAGCAGCTTAGATCGGGTGTCCTACGAGCAGTACTTC	CASSLDRVSYEQYF
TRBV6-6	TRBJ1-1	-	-	TGTGCCAGCAGTTACGCGGGGGTTGGGGACACTGAAGCTTTCTTT	CASSYAGVGDTEAFF
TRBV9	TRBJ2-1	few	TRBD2	TGTGCCAGCAGCGTACCGGGGACTAGCGGGACCCGCTCCTACAATGAGCAGTTCTTC	CASSVPGTSGTRSYNEQFF
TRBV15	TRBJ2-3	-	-	TGTGCCACCAGCAGAGACGCCCTCGATCGGACAGATACGCAGTATTTT	CATSRDALDRTDTQYF
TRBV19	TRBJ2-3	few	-	TGTGCCAGTAGGAGGGCAGGGGGGACCACAGATACGCAGTATTTT	CASRRAGGTTDTQYF
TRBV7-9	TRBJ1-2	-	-	TGTGCCAGCAGCCCCCGACTGGGAGGGTCGTTTAACTATGGCTACACCTTC	CASSPRLGGSFNYGYTF
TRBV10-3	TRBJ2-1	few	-	TGTGCCATCAGCCGAGTATACAATGAGCAGTTCTTC	CAISRVYNEQFF
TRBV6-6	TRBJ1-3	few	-	TGTGCCAGCAGTTCAGGGGGAAACACCATATATTTT	CASSSGGNTIYF
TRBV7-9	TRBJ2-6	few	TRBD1	TGTGCCAGCAGCCCCTCGGACAGGATGATCTCTGGGGCCAACGTCCTGACTTTC	CASSPSDRMISGANVLTF
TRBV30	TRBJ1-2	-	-	TGTGCCTGGAGGGGGAAAGGGGTGAACTATGGCTACACCTTC	CAWRGKGVNYGYTF
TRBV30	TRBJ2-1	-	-	TGTGCCTGGGCCCGAGGAATCCTTTCTGGCAATGAGCAGTTCTTC	CAWARGILSGNEQFF
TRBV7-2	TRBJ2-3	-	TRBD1	TGTGCCAGCCGCCGGGACAGAAACACAGATACGCAGTATTTT	CASRRDRNTDTQYF
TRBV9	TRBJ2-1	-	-	TGTGCCAGCAGCGCCCCAGGAGGGGCCATATACAATGAGCAGTTCTTC	CASSAPGGAIYNEQFF
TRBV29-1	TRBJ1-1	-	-	TGCAGCGTGGTCGGTCTCAGGGGCATGAACACTGAAGCTTTCTTT	CSVVGLRGMNTEAFF
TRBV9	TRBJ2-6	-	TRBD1	TGTGCCAGCAGCGGAACCGGGACAGGGATATCTGGGGCCAACGTCCTGACTTTC	CASSGTGTGISGANVLTF